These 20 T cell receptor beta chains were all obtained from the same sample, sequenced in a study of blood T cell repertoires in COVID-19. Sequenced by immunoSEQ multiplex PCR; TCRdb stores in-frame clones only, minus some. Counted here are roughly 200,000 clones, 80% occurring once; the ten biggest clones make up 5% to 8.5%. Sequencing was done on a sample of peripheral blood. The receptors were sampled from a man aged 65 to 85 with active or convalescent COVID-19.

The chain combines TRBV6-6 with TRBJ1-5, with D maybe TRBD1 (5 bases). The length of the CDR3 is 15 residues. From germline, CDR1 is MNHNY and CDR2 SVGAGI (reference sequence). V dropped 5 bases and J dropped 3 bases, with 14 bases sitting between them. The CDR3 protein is CASSGGGGDNQPQHF. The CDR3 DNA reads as TGTGCCAGCAGTGGTGGGGGGGGAGACAATCAGCCCCAGCATTTT.

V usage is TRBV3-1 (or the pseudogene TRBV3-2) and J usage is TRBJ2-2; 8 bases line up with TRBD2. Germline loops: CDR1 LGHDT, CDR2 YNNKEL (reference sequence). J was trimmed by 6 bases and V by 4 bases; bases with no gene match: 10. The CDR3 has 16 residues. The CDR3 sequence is CASSPRLAPLSGELFF. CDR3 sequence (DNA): TGTGCCAGCAGCCCCCGACTAGCGCCCCTGTCCGGGGAGCTGTTTTTT.

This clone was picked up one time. This chain's CDR3 is CASSLYAPGGGGGYTF. DNA of the CDR3: TGCGCCAGCAGCTTATATGCTCCAGGGGGCGGTGGTGGCTACACCTTC. The chain carries TRBV5-1 and TRBJ1-2; 8 nucleotides match TRBD1. With 2 bases clipped from V and 7 bases from J, the junction kept 13 bases outside the gene matches. The length of the CDR3 is 16 residues. Per germline, CDR1 SGHRS and CDR2 YFSETQ.

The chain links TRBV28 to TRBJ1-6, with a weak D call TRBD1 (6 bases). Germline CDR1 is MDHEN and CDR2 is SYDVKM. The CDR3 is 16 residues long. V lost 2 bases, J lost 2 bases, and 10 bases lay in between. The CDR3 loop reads CASSLKGHTYNSPLHF. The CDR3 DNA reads TGTGCCAGCAGTTTAAAGGGACACACCTATAATTCACCCCTCCACTTT.

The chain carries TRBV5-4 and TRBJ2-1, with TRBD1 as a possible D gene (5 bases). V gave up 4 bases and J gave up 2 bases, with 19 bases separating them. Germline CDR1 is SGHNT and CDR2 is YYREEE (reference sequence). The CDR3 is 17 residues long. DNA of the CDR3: TGTGCCAGCAGCGAGGAAGGAAGGACATATACCTACAATGAGCAGTTCTTC. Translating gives CASSEEGRTYTYNEQFF.

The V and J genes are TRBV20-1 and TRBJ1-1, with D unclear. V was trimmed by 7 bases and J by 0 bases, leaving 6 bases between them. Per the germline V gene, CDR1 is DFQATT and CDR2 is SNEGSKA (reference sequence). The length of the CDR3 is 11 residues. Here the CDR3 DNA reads TGCAGTGGAGGGATGAACACTGAAGCTTTCTTT. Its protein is CSGGMNTEAFF.

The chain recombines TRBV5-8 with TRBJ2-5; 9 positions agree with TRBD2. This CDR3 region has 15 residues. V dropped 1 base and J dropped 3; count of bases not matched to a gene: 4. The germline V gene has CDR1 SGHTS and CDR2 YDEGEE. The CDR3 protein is CASSLMAGGEETQYF. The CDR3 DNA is TGTGCCAGCAGCTTGATGGCGGGGGGGGAAGAGACCCAGTACTTC.

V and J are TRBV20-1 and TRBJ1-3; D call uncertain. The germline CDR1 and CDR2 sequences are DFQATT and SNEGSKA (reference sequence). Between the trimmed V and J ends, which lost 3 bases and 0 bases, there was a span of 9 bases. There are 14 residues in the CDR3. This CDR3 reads CSASKQNSGNTIYF. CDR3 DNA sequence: TGCAGTGCTAGTAAACAGAACTCTGGAAACACCATATATTTT.

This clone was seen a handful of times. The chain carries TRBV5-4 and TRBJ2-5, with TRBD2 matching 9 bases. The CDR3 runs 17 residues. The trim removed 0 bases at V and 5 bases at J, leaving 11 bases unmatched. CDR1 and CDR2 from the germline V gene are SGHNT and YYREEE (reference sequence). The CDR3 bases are TGTGCCAGCAGCTTGGTTTACGCGGCGGGAGGGTCGGAGACCCAGTACTTC. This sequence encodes CASSLVYAAGGSETQYF. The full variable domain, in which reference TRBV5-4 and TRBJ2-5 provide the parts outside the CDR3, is ETGVTQSPTHLIKTRGQQVTLRCSSQSGHNTVSWYQQALGQGPQFIFQYYREEENGRGNFPPRFSGLQFPNYSSELNVNALELDDSALYLCASSLVYAAGGSETQYFGPGTRLLVL.

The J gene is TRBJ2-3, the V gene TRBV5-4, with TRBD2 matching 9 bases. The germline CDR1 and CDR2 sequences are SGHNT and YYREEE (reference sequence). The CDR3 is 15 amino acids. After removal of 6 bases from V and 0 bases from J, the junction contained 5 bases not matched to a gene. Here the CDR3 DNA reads TGTGCCAGCAACCGAGCGGGGGGAAGCACAGATACGCAGTATTTT. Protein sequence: CASNRAGGSTDTQYF. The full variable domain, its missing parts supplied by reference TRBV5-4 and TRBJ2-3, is ETGVTQSPTHLIKTRGQQVTLRCSSQSGHNTVSWYQQALGQGPQFIFQYYREEENGRGNFPPRFSGLQFPNYSSELNVNALELDDSALYLCASNRAGGSTDTQYFGPGTRLTVL.

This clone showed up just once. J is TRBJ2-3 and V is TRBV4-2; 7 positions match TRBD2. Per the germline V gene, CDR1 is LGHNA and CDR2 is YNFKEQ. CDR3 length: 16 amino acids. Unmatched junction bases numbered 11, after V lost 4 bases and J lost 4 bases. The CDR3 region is CASSPNSGGSADTQYF. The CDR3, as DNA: TGTGCCAGCAGCCCCAATTCGGGGGGTAGCGCAGATACGCAGTATTTT.

The chain's CDR3 is CASRAGATDTQYF. Written as DNA, the CDR3 is TGCGCCAGCAGAGCGGGAGCCACAGATACGCAGTATTTT. The V gene is TRBV5-1, the J gene TRBJ2-3, with 8 bases that match TRBD2. CDR1 is SGHRS and CDR2 is YFSETQ in the germline V gene. V shed 5 bases, J shed 2 bases, and the junction held 1 base outside the gene matches. This CDR3 spans 13 amino acids.

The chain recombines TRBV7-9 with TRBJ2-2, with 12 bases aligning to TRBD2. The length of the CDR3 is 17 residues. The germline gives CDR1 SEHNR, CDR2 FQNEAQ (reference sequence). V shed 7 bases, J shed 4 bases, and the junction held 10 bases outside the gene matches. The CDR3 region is CASTRTSGTSSTGELFF. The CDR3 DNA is TGTGCCAGCACCCGGACTAGCGGGACCTCGTCCACCGGGGAGCTGTTTTTT.

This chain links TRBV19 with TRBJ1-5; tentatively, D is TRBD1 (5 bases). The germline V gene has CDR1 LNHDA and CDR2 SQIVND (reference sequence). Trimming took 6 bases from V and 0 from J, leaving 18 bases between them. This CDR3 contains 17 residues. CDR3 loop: CASSQHPTVYSNQPQHF. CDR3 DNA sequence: TGTGCCAGTAGCCAACACCCGACAGTTTATAGCAATCAGCCCCAGCATTTT. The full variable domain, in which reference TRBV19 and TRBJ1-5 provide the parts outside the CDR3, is DGGITQSPKYLFRKEGQNVTLSCEQNLNHDAMYWYRQDPGQGLRLIYYSQIVNDFQKGDIAEGYSVSREKKESFPLTVTSAQKNPTAFYLCASSQHPTVYSNQPQHFGDGTRLSIL.

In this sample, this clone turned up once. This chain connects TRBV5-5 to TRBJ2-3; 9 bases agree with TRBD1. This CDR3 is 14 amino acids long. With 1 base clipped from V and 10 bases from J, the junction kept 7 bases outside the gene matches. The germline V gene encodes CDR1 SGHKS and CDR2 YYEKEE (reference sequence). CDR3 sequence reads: CASSLPDRGTSQYF. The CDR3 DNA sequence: TGTGCCAGCAGCTTGCCGGACAGGGGCACTTCGCAGTATTTT.

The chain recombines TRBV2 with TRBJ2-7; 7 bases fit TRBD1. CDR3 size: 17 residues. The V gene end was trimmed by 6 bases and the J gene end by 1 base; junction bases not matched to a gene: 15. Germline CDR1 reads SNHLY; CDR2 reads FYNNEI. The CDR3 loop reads CASSEPHGQVPSYEQYF. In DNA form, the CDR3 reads TGTGCCAGCAGCGAACCACACGGACAGGTTCCATCCTACGAGCAGTACTTC.

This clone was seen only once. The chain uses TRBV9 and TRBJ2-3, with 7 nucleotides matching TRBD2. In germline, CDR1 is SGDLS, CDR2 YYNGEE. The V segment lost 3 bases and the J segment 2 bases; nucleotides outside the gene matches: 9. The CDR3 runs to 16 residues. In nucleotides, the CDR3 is TGTGCCAGCAGCGCCGGGGCTAGCGGATTCACAGATACGCAGTATTTT. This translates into CASSAGASGFTDTQYF.

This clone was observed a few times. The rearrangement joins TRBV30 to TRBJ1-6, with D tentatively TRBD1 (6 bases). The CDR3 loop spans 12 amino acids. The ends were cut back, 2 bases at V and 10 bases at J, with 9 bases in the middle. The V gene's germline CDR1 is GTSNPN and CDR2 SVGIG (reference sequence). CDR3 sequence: CAWSKQGSPLHF. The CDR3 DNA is TGTGCCTGGAGTAAACAGGGATCACCCCTCCACTTT. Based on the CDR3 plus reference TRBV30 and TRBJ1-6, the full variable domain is SQTIHQWPATLVQPVGSPLSLECTVEGTSNPNLYWYRQAAGRGLQLLFYSVGIGQISSEVPQNLSASRPQDRQFILSSKKLLLSDSGFYLCAWSKQGSPLHFGNGTRLTVT.

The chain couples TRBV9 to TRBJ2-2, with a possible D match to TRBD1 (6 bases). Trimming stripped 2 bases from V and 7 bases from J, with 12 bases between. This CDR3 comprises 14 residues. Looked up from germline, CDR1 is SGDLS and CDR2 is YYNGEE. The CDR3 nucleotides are TGTGCCAGCAGCGTGGCCAGGGGCGGCGGGGAGCTGTTTTTT. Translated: CASSVARGGGELFF. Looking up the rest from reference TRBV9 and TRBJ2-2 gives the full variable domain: DSGVTQTPKHLITATGQRVTLRCSPRSGDLSVYWYQQSLDQGLQFLIQYYNGEERAKGNILERFSAQQFPDLHSELNLSSLELGDSALYFCASSVARGGGELFFGEGSRLTVL.

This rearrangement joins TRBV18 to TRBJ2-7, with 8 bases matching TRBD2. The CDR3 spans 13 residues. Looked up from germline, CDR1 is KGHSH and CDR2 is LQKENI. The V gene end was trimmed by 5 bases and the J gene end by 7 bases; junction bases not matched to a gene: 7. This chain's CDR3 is CASSVAGLGEQYF. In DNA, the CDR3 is TGTGCCAGCTCAGTAGCGGGACTGGGGGAGCAGTACTTC.